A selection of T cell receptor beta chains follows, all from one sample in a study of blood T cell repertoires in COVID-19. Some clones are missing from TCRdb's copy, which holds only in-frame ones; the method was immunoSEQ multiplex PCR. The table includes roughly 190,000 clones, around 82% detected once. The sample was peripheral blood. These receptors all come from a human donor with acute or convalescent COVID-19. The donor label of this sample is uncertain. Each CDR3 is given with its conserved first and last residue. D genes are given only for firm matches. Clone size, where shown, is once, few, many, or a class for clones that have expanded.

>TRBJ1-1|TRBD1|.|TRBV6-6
CASSPRHVTGGRTEAFF
TGTGCCAGCAGTCCTAGGCATGTGACAGGGGGAAGGACTGAAGCTTTCTTT
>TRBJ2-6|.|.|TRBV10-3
CAIRQHGANVLTF
TGTGCCATCAGGCAACATGGGGCCAACGTCCTGACTTTC
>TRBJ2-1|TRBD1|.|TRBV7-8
CASSPGQGTYNEQFF
TGTGCCAGCAGCCCTGGACAGGGTACCTACAATGAGCAGTTCTTC
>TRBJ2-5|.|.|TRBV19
CASSQTGQETQYF
TGTGCCAGTAGTCAGACAGGCCAAGAGACCCAGTACTTC
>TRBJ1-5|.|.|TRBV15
CATSSPSGGNQPQHF
TGTGCCACCAGCAGCCCATCGGGGGGGAATCAGCCCCAGCATTTT
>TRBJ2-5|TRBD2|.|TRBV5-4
CASSATLGGAAETQYF
TGTGCCAGCAGCGCCACTCTCGGGGGGGCCGCGGAGACCCAGTACTTC
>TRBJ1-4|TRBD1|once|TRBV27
CASRLTGAASEKLFF
TGTGCCAGCAGACTTACAGGGGCCGCGAGTGAAAAACTGTTTTTT
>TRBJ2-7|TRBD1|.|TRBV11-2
CASSFGTGATYEQYF
TGTGCCAGCAGCTTTGGGACAGGGGCCACCTACGAGCAGTACTTC
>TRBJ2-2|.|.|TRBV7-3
CASSATRETGELFF
TGTGCCAGCAGCGCGACCAGGGAAACCGGGGAGCTGTTTTTT
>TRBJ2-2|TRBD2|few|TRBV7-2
CASSQMQGGDTGELFF
TGTGCCAGCAGCCAAATGCAGGGAGGGGACACCGGGGAGCTGTTTTTT
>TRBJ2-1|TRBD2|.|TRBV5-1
CASSLAAGGPSYNEQFF
TGCGCCAGCAGCTTGGCGGCGGGGGGGCCGTCCTACAATGAGCAGTTCTTC
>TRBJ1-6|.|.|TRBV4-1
CASSQVQRLPSSYNSPLHF
TGCGCCAGCAGCCAAGTCCAGAGACTCCCGAGCTCCTATAATTCACCCCTCCACTTT
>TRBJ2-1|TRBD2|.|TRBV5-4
CASSPPGTSNEQFF
TGTGCCAGCAGCCCCCCCGGGACTAGCAATGAGCAGTTCTTC
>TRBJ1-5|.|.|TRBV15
CATSRRGHGQPQHF
TGTGCCACCAGCAGAAGGGGACACGGCCAGCCCCAGCATTTT
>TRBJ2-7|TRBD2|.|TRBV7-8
CASSLNTGGSYEQYF
TGTGCCAGCAGCTTAAACACGGGAGGCTCCTACGAGCAGTACTTC
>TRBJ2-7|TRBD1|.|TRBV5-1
CASSLGVTGGGEQYF
TGCGCCAGCAGCTTGGGGGTAACAGGGGGCGGCGAGCAGTACTTC
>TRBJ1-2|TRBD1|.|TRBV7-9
CASSFRQGDSPYGYTF
TGTGCCAGCAGCTTTAGGCAAGGGGACAGCCCCTATGGCTACACCTTC
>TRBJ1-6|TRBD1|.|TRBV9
CASSGSRGQNLNSPLHF
TGTGCCAGCAGCGGAAGCAGGGGGCAGAATTTGAATTCACCCCTCCACTTT
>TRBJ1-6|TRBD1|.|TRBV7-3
CASRQGQGSNSPLHF
TGTGCTAGCCGGCAGGGACAGGGGTCTAATTCACCCCTCCACTTT
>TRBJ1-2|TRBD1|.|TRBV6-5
CASSYRQGAGGYTF
TGTGCCAGCAGTTACAGGCAGGGGGCCGGTGGCTACACCTTC
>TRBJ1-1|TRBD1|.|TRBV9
CASSVTRTGRKTEAFF
TGTGCCAGCAGCGTGACCCGGACAGGGAGAAAGACTGAAGCTTTCTTT
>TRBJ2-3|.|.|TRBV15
CATSSYMGLATSTDTQYF
TGTGCCACCAGCAGTTATATGGGTCTAGCAACTAGCACAGATACGCAGTATTTT
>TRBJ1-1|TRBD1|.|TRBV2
CASSDRGTGAMNTEAFF
TGTGCCAGCAGTGATAGGGGGACAGGGGCCATGAACACTGAAGCTTTCTTT
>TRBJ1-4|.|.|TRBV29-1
CSVEVIGGEKLFF
TGCAGCGTTGAAGTTATCGGGGGGGAAAAACTGTTTTTT
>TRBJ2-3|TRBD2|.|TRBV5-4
CASSGDTSGRRVDTQYF
TGTGCCAGCAGCGGAGATACTAGCGGGAGAAGAGTAGATACGCAGTATTTT
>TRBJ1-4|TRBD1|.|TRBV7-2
CASSTQTGGNNEKLFF
TGTGCCAGCAGCACCCAGACAGGGGGCAATAATGAAAAACTGTTTTTT
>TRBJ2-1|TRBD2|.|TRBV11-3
CASSLGQREYNEQFF
TGTGCCAGCAGCTTAGGTCAGCGGGAATACAATGAGCAGTTCTTC
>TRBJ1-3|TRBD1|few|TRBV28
CASSASSGTAGNTIYF
TGTGCCAGCAGTGCGAGTTCAGGGACAGCAGGAAACACCATATATTTT
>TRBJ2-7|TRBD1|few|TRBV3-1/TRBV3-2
CASSLTGTGEYEQYF
TGTGCCAGCAGCCTAACCGGGACAGGGGAATACGAGCAGTACTTC
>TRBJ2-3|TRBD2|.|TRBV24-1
CATSGASGSLSTDTQYF
TGTGCCACCAGTGGGGCTAGCGGGAGCCTTAGCACAGATACGCAGTATTTT
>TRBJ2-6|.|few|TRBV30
CAWYRESAPGANVLTF
TGTGCCTGGTACCGGGAGTCCGCCCCTGGGGCCAACGTCCTGACTTTC
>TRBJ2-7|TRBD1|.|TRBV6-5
CASRPDRGSYEQYF
TGTGCCAGCAGGCCGGACAGGGGGTCCTACGAGCAGTACTTC
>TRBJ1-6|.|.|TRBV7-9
CASQRSTGSYNSPLHF
TGTGCCAGTCAGCGTTCTACAGGCTCCTATAATTCACCCCTCCACTTT
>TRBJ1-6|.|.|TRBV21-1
CASSNGQTNSPLHF
TGTGCCAGCAGCAATGGACAGACGAATTCACCCCTCCACTTT
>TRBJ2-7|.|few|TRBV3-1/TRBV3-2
CASSQARTAFSEQYF
TGTGCCAGCAGCCAAGCGAGGACTGCCTTCTCCGAGCAGTACTTC
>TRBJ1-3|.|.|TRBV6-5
CASSSDSASGNTIYF
TGTGCCAGCAGTTCCGACAGTGCTTCTGGAAACACCATATATTTT
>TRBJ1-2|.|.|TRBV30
CASKTDTALFGYTF
TGTGCCTCGAAGACAGACACCGCCTTATTTGGCTACACCTTC
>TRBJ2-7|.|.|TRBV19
CASTDGLSYEQYF
TGTGCCAGTACGGATGGACTGTCCTACGAGCAGTACTTC
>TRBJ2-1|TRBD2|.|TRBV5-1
CASSLGGGPSDEQFF
TGCGCCAGCAGCTTGGGGGGAGGGCCATCCGATGAGCAGTTCTTC
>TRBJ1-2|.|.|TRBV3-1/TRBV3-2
CASSQKGQRKCCTF
TGTGCCAGCAGCCAAAAAGGACAGAGAAAATGCTGCACCTTC
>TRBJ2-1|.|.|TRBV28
CASSPYSWGVEQFF
TGTGCCAGCAGCCCCTACAGTTGGGGGGTGGAGCAGTTCTTC
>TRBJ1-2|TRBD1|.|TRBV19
CASRPTGPNYGYTF
TGTGCCAGTAGACCGACAGGGCCTAACTATGGCTACACCTTC
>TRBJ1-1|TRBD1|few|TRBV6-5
CASGQGLTEAFF
TGTGCCAGCGGACAGGGACTCACTGAAGCTTTCTTT
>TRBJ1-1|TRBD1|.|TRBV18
CASSQLQGATEAFF
TGTGCCAGCTCCCAGCTACAGGGGGCCACTGAAGCTTTCTTT
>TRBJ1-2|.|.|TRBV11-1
CASSLGPDTGYGYTF
TGTGCCAGCAGCTTAGGGCCCGACACTGGCTATGGCTACACCTTC
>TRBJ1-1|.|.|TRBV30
CAWSIGTLEEAFF
TGTGCCTGGAGCATAGGGACTTTGGAGGAAGCTTTCTTT